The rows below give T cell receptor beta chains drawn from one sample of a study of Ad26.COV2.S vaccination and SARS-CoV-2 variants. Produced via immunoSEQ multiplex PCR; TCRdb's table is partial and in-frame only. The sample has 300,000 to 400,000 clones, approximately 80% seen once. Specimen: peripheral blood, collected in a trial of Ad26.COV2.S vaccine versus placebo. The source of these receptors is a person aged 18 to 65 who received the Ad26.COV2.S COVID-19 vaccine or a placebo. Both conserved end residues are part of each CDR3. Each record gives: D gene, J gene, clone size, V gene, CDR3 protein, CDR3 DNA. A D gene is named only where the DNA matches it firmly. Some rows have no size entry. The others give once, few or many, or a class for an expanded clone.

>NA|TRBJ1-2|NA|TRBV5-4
CASSWSKGNYGYTF
TGTGCCAGCAGTTGGTCGAAGGGAAACTATGGCTACACCTTC
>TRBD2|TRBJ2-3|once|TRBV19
CASSSPLGGGASDTQYF
TGTGCCAGTAGTTCCCCTTTGGGCGGGGGGGCATCCGATACGCAGTATTTT
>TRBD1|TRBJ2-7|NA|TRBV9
CASSAGTGFYEQYF
TGTGCCAGCAGCGCCGGGACAGGGTTTTACGAGCAGTACTTC
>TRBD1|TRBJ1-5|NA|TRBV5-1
CASSWGQADQPQHF
TGCGCCAGCAGCTGGGGACAGGCGGATCAGCCCCAGCATTTT
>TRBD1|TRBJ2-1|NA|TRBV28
CASSPLGDRRLAFF
TGTGCCAGCAGCCCACTTGGGGACAGGAGATTAGCGTTCTTC
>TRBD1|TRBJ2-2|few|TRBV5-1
CASSITGGSGELFF
TGCGCCAGCAGCATTACAGGGGGCTCCGGGGAGCTGTTTTTT
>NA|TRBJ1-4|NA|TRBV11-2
CASSRGNEKLFF
TGTGCCAGCAGCCGTGGGAATGAAAAACTGTTTTTT
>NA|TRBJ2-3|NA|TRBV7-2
CASSTIEWDTQYF
TGTGCCAGCAGCACAATAGAGTGGGATACGCAGTATTTT
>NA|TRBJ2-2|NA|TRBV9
CASSVGKGTDTGELFF
TGTGCCAGCAGCGTAGGCAAGGGGACGGACACCGGGGAGCTGTTTTTT
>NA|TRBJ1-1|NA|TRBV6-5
CASSYSSGYEAFF
TGTGCCAGCAGTTACTCGAGTGGCTATGAAGCTTTCTTT
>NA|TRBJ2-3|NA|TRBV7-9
CASSLGEADTQYF
TGTGCCAGCAGCTTAGGGGAGGCAGATACGCAGTATTTT